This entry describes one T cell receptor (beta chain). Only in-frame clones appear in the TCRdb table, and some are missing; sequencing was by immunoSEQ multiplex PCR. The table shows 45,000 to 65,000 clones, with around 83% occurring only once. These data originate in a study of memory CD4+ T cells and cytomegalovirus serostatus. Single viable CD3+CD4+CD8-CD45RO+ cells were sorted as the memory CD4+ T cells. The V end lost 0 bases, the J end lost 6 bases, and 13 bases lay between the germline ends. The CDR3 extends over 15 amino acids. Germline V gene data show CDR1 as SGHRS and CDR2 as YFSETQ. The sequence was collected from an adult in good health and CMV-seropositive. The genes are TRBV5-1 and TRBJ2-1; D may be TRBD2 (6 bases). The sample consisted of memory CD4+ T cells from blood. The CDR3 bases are TGCGCCAGCAGCTTGGGAGGGAGGTGGGGCAATGAGCAGTTCTTC. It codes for CASSLGGRWGNEQFF.